The 23 T cell receptor beta chains in this list originate from one sample, sequenced in a study of blood T cell repertoires in COVID-19. Assay used: immunoSEQ multiplex PCR; TCRdb lists only in-frame clones, some missing. The repertoire holds 250,000 or so clones, with approximately 90% as singletons. Sequences were obtained from PBMCs or T cells enriched from blood (not recorded which). The source is a man between 40 and 49 years old who had been exposed to COVID-19.

There are a few counts of this clone. The V call is TRBV5-6, the J call TRBJ2-1, with 8 positions matching TRBD2. V gave up 4 bases and J gave up 3 bases; unmatched junction bases: 15. The CDR3 is 18 residues long. Germline CDR1 SGHDT, CDR2 YYEEEE. CDR3 bases: TGTGCCAGCAGCACAACATTCTACTTCGGGACTAGCTACAATGAGCAGTTCTTC. This gives the protein CASSTTFYFGTSYNEQFF.

The V call is TRBV9, the J call TRBJ2-5, with TRBD2 identical over 7 bases. The CDR3 loop spans 16 amino acids. From germline, CDR1 is SGDLS and CDR2 YYNGEE. After removal of 0 bases from V and 2 bases from J, the junction contained 7 bases not matched to a gene. The chain's CDR3 is CASSVASGNTQETQYF. Here the CDR3 DNA reads TGTGCCAGCAGCGTAGCTAGCGGAAATACACAAGAGACCCAGTACTTC. The variable domain in full, completed from reference TRBV9 and TRBJ2-5, reads DSGVTQTPKHLITATGQRVTLRCSPRSGDLSVYWYQQSLDQGLQFLIQYYNGEERAKGNILERFSAQQFPDLHSELNLSSLELGDSALYFCASSVASGNTQETQYFGPGTRLLVL.

This clone was found a few times. The V gene is TRBV3-1 (or the pseudogene TRBV3-2), the J gene TRBJ1-5; a possible D gene is TRBD1 (5 bases). The V end lost 1 base, the J end lost 2 bases, and 6 bases lay between the germline ends. The CDR3 runs to 14 residues. Germline lookup yields CDR1 LGHDT and CDR2 YNNKEL (reference sequence). The CDR3 reads CASSQGRGNQPQHF. Here the CDR3 DNA reads TGTGCCAGCAGCCAAGGCAGGGGCAATCAGCCCCAGCATTTT.

The chain is built from TRBV9 and TRBJ1-1; unclear D gene. Germline CDR1 SGDLS, CDR2 YYNGEE. V lost 1 base and J lost 7, with 14 bases in between. The CDR3 runs 14 residues. CDR3 nucleotides: TGTGCCAGCAGCGTAAACCCGGAGGCAGATGAAGCTTTCTTT. As protein: CASSVNPEADEAFF.

This chain connects TRBV30 to TRBJ2-1; the D gene is possibly TRBD1 (6 bases). The CDR3 is made up of 14 amino acids. The V and J ends lost 3 bases and 5 bases respectively, with 14 bases between them. Germline V gene sequence: CDR1 GTSNPN, CDR2 SVGIG (reference sequence). The CDR3 reads CAWSHGQSHNEQFF. As DNA, the CDR3 is TGTGCCTGGAGCCACGGACAGTCCCACAATGAGCAGTTCTTC.

The V gene is TRBV15, the J gene TRBJ2-1, with a weak D call TRBD2 (5 bases). Trimming shortened V by 0 bases and J by 0 bases, and 15 bases separated the two germline ends. CDR1 and CDR2 from the germline V gene are LNHNV and YYDKDF (reference sequence). This CDR3 is 18 amino acids long. CDR3 DNA sequence: TGTGCCACCAGCAGAGATCGGGTTCCGGGATCCTCCTACAATGAGCAGTTCTTC. Encoded protein: CATSRDRVPGSSYNEQFF.

As DNA, the CDR3 is TGCGCCAGCAGACCGGGACAGGTCCGCGAAAAACTGTTTTTT. Amino acids: CASRPGQVREKLFF. This chain links TRBV5-1 with TRBJ1-4; TRBD1 matches at 8 bases. The CDR3 loop spans 14 amino acids. The trim removed 5 bases at V and 8 bases at J, leaving 8 bases unmatched. The germline V gene encodes CDR1 SGHRS and CDR2 YFSETQ.

The chain recombines TRBV14 with TRBJ2-5, with 12 bases aligning to TRBD2. Germline values: CDR1 SGHDN, CDR2 FVKESK. V trimming: 4 bases; J trimming: 4 bases; junction bases outside the gene matches: 7. The CDR3 totals 16 residues. The chain's CDR3 is CASSRLAGVGTETQYF. The CDR3 DNA sequence: TGTGCCAGCAGCCGACTAGCGGGAGTTGGAACAGAGACCCAGTACTTC.

V usage is TRBV18 and J usage is TRBJ2-1; a possible D gene is TRBD1 (6 bases). Germline CDR1 is KGHSH and CDR2 is LQKENI. Trimming removed 3 bases at V and 8 bases at J, with 14 bases between. This CDR3 spans 14 amino acids. The CDR3 is CASSPIQGYDEQFF. CDR3 coding DNA: TGTGCCAGCTCACCCATTCAGGGGTACGATGAGCAGTTCTTC. The complete variable domain, with remaining parts taken from reference TRBV18 and TRBJ2-1, reads NAGVMQNPRHLVRRRGQEARLRCSPMKGHSHVYWYRQLPEEGLKFMVYLQKENIIDESGMPKERFSAEFPKEGPSILRIQQVVRGDSAAYFCASSPIQGYDEQFFGPGTRLTVL.

The chain is built from TRBV30 and TRBJ1-1; D uncertain. The V gene lost 2 bases and the J gene lost 3 bases, with 13 bases spanning the gap. The CDR3 contains 14 residues. Germline-derived CDR1 and CDR2 are GTSNPN and SVGIG (reference sequence). DNA for the CDR3: TGTGCCTGGAGTACCCTCGGGGAGGACACTGAAGCTTTCTTT. This translates into CAWSTLGEDTEAFF.

The chain carries TRBV2 and TRBJ1-6; 8 bases align to TRBD1. The CDR3 totals 18 residues. CDR1 and CDR2 from the germline V gene are SNHLY and FYNNEI. V dropped 10 bases and J dropped 0; count of bases not matched to a gene: 14. DNA of the CDR3: TGTGCCATCACTAGGCCCGGACAGGGCTTCTCCTATAATTCACCCCTCCACTTT. Amino acids: CAITRPGQGFSYNSPLHF.

The chain carries TRBV6-5 and TRBJ2-7; D uncertain. The CDR3 has 13 residues. Trimming removed 9 bases at V and 2 bases at J, with 14 bases between. CDR1 is MNHEY, CDR2 SVGAGI, per germline. In nucleotides, the CDR3 is TGTGCCAGTATTAATGGGCTTACCTACGAGCAGTACTTC. Translated: CASINGLTYEQYF.

V and J are TRBV29-1 and TRBJ2-7, with TRBD2 matching 7 bases. V was pared by 7 bases and J by 6 bases, with 9 bases of the junction left unmatched. The germline V gene encodes CDR1 SQVTM and CDR2 ANQGSEA. This CDR3 is 12 amino acids long. The CDR3 bases are TGCAGCGCTGTGCCGGGGGGTGGCGAGCAGTACTTC. Translating gives CSAVPGGGEQYF.

The chain carries TRBV7-2 and TRBJ2-5; 7 bases align to TRBD2. CDR1 and CDR2 (germline): SGHTA, FQGNSA. The J segment lost 7 bases and the V segment lost 1 base, leaving 21 bases of the junction unmatched. The CDR3 is 19 residues long. The CDR3 sequence: CASSLVVRRSSSWGGTQYF. The CDR3, as DNA: TGTGCCAGCAGCTTAGTAGTCCGCAGGAGCTCCAGTTGGGGGGGGACCCAGTACTTC.

The rearrangement uses TRBV7-3 and TRBJ2-6, with a possible D match to TRBD2 (5 bases). The germline CDR1 and CDR2 sequences are SGHTA and FQGTGA. Deletions cut 3 bases from V and 2 bases from J, with 8 bases between. The CDR3 extends over 15 amino acids. The CDR3 spells CASSFRETGANVLTF. CDR3 coding DNA: TGTGCCAGCAGCTTTAGGGAGACTGGGGCCAACGTCCTGACTTTC.

The rearrangement uses TRBV28 and TRBJ2-3; tentative D call: TRBD2 (5 bases). The germline V gene encodes CDR1 MDHEN and CDR2 SYDVKM. This CDR3 region has 13 residues. The V end was cut by 9 bases, the J end by 0 bases, with 10 bases between. CDR3 coding DNA: TGTGCCAGGACTAATTCTAGCACAGATACGCAGTATTTT. It codes for CARTNSSTDTQYF.

This chain joins TRBV30 and TRBJ1-4; 8 nucleotides match TRBD1. The CDR3 loop spans 13 amino acids. Germline CDR1 and CDR2: GTSNPN and SVGIG (reference sequence). After removal of 6 bases from V and 8 bases from J, the junction contained 8 bases not matched to a gene. In DNA, the CDR3 is TGTGCCTGTAAGACAGGGGCGAGGGAAAAACTGTTTTTT. This codes for CACKTGAREKLFF.

The chain combines TRBV30 with TRBJ1-1; D is undetermined. V lost 2 bases and J 5 bases, leaving 18 bases between the germline ends. The CDR3 runs to 15 residues. The germline CDR1 and CDR2 sequences are GTSNPN and SVGIG (reference sequence). The CDR3 DNA sequence: TGTGCCTGGAGTCGCGAGATAGGGAGGGAAACTGAAGCTTTCTTT. Protein sequence: CAWSREIGRETEAFF.

The chain couples TRBV6-5 to TRBJ2-7, with TRBD2 matching over 10 bases. CDR1 is MNHEY, CDR2 SVGAGI, per germline. The CDR3 is 14 amino acids. Trimming at V came to 4 bases and at J to 3 bases, leaving 3 bases not matched to a gene. The CDR3 here is CASSSSGRDYEQYF. As DNA, the CDR3 is TGTGCCAGCAGTTCTAGCGGGAGAGACTACGAGCAGTACTTC.

The chain recombines TRBV24-1 with TRBJ1-1; D is perhaps TRBD1 (5 bases). The germline gives CDR1 KGHDR, CDR2 SFDVKD. The CDR3 is 14 amino acids. V was shortened by 2 bases and J by 2 bases, with 8 bases between the two germline ends. For the CDR3, the DNA is TGTGCCACCAGTGATTCGGGACTAAACACTGAAGCTTTCTTT. Translating it yields CATSDSGLNTEAFF.

The rearrangement uses TRBV5-4 and TRBJ2-3; 7 bases are a match to TRBD1. The CDR3 is made up of 17 amino acids. V lost 6 bases, J lost 3 bases, and 16 bases stayed unmatched. Germline V lookup: CDR1 SGHNT, CDR2 YYREEE (reference sequence). The CDR3 loop is CASTILPGTERTDTQYF. The CDR3 DNA is TGTGCCAGCACCATACTTCCTGGGACAGAGAGGACAGATACGCAGTATTTT.

The genes are TRBV5-4 and TRBJ1-6; maybe TRBD1 (6 bases). This CDR3 region has 18 residues. The germline gives CDR1 SGHNT, CDR2 YYREEE (reference sequence). The V end was cut by 1 base, the J end by 6 bases, with 20 bases between. CDR3 residues: CASSLYPTGFTINSPLHF. The CDR3 DNA reads as TGTGCCAGCAGCTTGTATCCCACAGGGTTTACTATTAATTCACCCCTCCACTTT.

In this sample, this clone turned up a few times. The chain couples TRBV27 to TRBJ2-7; 9 nucleotides align to TRBD1. The germline V gene encodes CDR1 MNHEY and CDR2 SMNVEV (reference sequence). V shed 2 bases and J 4 bases; nucleotides not matched to a gene: 9. The CDR3 consists of 16 residues. This CDR3 reads CASSLGTGTGMYEQYF. The CDR3 DNA sequence: TGTGCCAGCAGTTTAGGGACCGGGACAGGGATGTACGAGCAGTACTTC.